These 22 T cell receptor beta chains were sequenced from one sample in a study of cytomegalovirus exposure and HLA in healthy donors. The PCR made use of 60 Vbeta and 13 Jbeta primers. Profiled with immunoSEQ multiplex PCR; TCRdb holds only in-frame clones, not every one. In the table there are roughly 120,000 clones, more than 60% of which are singletons. Sequencing used PBMCs. These receptors came from a middle-aged woman in good health and CMV-seronegative.

This clone was counted between two and nine times. The rearrangement links TRBV28 to TRBJ2-7; D is ambiguous. The CDR3 has 15 residues. CDR1 and CDR2 from the germline V gene are MDHEN and SYDVKM. Trimming stripped 3 bases from V and 2 bases from J, with 14 bases between. The CDR3 is CASSFRRRRAYEQYF. CDR3 bases: TGTGCCAGCAGTTTTCGGCGCCGTCGGGCCTACGAGCAGTACTTC.

This clone was recorded only once. The chain has TRBV5-4 and TRBJ1-2; a weak D match, TRBD1 (5 bases). This CDR3 is 13 amino acids long. Germline CDR1 and CDR2: SGHNT and YYREEE (reference sequence). V was trimmed by 4 bases and J by 4 bases, leaving 11 bases between them. DNA of the CDR3: TGTGCCAGCAGCGGGGGGGGGACCTATGGCTACACCTTC. It translates to CASSGGGTYGYTF.

The V call is TRBV27, the J call TRBJ1-6; D is ambiguous. There are 16 residues in the CDR3. Per the germline V gene, CDR1 is MNHEY and CDR2 is SMNVEV (reference sequence). Trimming took 10 bases from V and 4 from J, leaving 20 bases between them. As DNA, the CDR3 is TGTGCCAACAGCAATACCAACCGGGGTTATAATTCACCCCTCCACTTT. Amino acid sequence: CANSNTNRGYNSPLHF.

The rearrangement joins TRBV4-3 to TRBJ2-6; 8 nucleotides align to TRBD1. Germline V lookup: CDR1 LGHNA, CDR2 YSLEER. The ends lost 0 bases at V and 3 bases at J; junction bases unmatched: 7. This CDR3 is built from 18 residues. CDR3 coding DNA: TGCGCCAGCAGCCAAGAAAAGACAGGGGTTATTGGGGCCAACGTCCTGACTTTC. Translation gives CASSQEKTGVIGANVLTF.

The chain links TRBV27 to TRBJ2-7, with D hard to call. Per the germline V gene, CDR1 is MNHEY and CDR2 is SMNVEV (reference sequence). The CDR3 is 15 amino acids. V was cut by 2 bases and J by 5 bases, with 16 bases left in between. In nucleotides, the CDR3 is TGTGCCAGCAGTTTACGGCGGCTGATAGGCAACGAGCAGTACTTC. This codes for CASSLRRLIGNEQYF.

The rearrangement links TRBV4-3 to TRBJ1-1; D remains unclear. There are 15 residues in the CDR3. Trimming removed 4 bases at V and 6 bases at J, with 18 bases between. Germline V gene data show CDR1 as LGHNA and CDR2 as YSLEER. The CDR3 reads CASSLSGSLGAEAFF. The DNA of the CDR3 is TGCGCCAGCAGCCTTTCAGGCTCCCTGGGCGCTGAAGCTTTCTTT.

The V and J genes are TRBV5-1 and TRBJ1-3, with a possible D match to TRBD1 (5 bases). The CDR3 contains 14 residues. The germline V gene encodes CDR1 SGHRS and CDR2 YFSETQ. V dropped 0 bases and J dropped 2 bases, with 6 bases sitting between them. The CDR3 bases are TGCGCCAGCAGCTTGGCGGGGGCTGGAAACACCATATATTTT. Protein: CASSLAGAGNTIYF.

The chain has TRBV13 and TRBJ2-2; 7 bases are a match to TRBD1. The J segment lost 5 bases and the V segment lost 5 bases, leaving 5 bases of the junction unmatched. The CDR3 has 14 residues. Per germline, CDR1 PRHDT and CDR2 FYEKMQ (reference sequence). The DNA of the CDR3 is TGTGCCAGCAGCCATAGACAGGGTACCGGGGAGCTGTTTTTT. Its translation: CASSHRQGTGELFF.

The rearrangement joins TRBV25-1 to TRBJ1-5; TRBD1 agrees at 9 bases. The CDR3 consists of 17 residues. Germline CDR1 is MGHDK and CDR2 is SYGVNS. V lost 3 bases, J lost 0 bases, and 6 bases stayed unmatched. The DNA of the CDR3 is TGTGCCAGCAGTGATGGACAGGGGATTTATAGCAATCAGCCCCAGCATTTT. Protein product: CASSDGQGIYSNQPQHF.

This clone showed up just once. The genes are TRBV6-5 and TRBJ1-1; D is uncertain. Trimming took off 0 bases at V and 2 bases at J, with 13 bases between the two ends. The CDR3 runs to 16 residues. Germline V gives CDR1 MNHEY, CDR2 SVGAGI. The chain's CDR3 is CASSYSFGVFNTEAFF. As DNA, the CDR3 is TGTGCCAGCAGTTACTCTTTCGGGGTATTTAACACTGAAGCTTTCTTT.

This clone came up a few times. This sequence joins TRBV10-2 and TRBJ2-1; 13 positions agree with TRBD2. Looked up from germline, CDR1 is WSHSY and CDR2 is SAAADI. V lost 10 bases and J lost 5; bases outside the gene matches: 5. The CDR3 loop spans 14 amino acids. The CDR3 sequence is CATLGLAGDNEQFF. CDR3 in DNA: TGCGCCACCCTCGGACTAGCGGGAGACAATGAGCAGTTCTTC.

The chain has TRBV5-1 and TRBJ2-1; the match to TRBD2 covers 13 bases. CDR1 and CDR2 (germline): SGHRS, YFSETQ. V shed 0 bases and J 10 bases; nucleotides not matched to a gene: 7. This CDR3 contains 16 residues. The CDR3 sequence: CASSLDTSGGAGEQFF. The CDR3 DNA sequence: TGCGCCAGCAGCTTGGATACTAGCGGGGGGGCAGGGGAGCAGTTCTTC.

The V and J genes are TRBV6-4 and TRBJ1-2; D remains unclear. Germline CDR1 reads MRHNA; CDR2 reads SNTAGT. Deletions cut 4 bases from V and 0 bases from J, with 12 bases between. CDR3 size: 15 residues. The CDR3 DNA is TGTGCCAGCAGTGTCACACCACCTTCTAACTATGGCTACACCTTC. Protein product: CASSVTPPSNYGYTF.

The rearrangement uses TRBV6-5 and TRBJ1-2; no clear D gene. The CDR3 is 13 residues long. Germline CDR1 reads MNHEY; CDR2 reads SVGAGI. The V gene lost 5 bases and the J gene lost 7 bases, with 14 bases spanning the gap. CDR3 DNA sequence: TGTGCCAGCAGTAGCCGGGAGGGAAGTGGCTACACCTTC. Its protein is CASSSREGSGYTF.

The chain recombines TRBV19 with TRBJ2-1, with D possibly TRBD2 on 5 matching bases. The germline gives CDR1 LNHDA, CDR2 SQIVND (reference sequence). The CDR3 extends over 16 amino acids. Trimming removed 2 bases at V and 0 bases at J, with 11 bases between. CDR3 sequence reads: CASSIFGGRSYNEQFF. The CDR3 DNA reads TGTGCCAGTAGTATATTTGGCGGGCGCTCCTACAATGAGCAGTTCTTC. The full variable domain, with the rest looked up from reference TRBV19 and TRBJ2-1, is DGGITQSPKYLFRKEGQNVTLSCEQNLNHDAMYWYRQDPGQGLRLIYYSQIVNDFQKGDIAEGYSVSREKKESFPLTVTSAQKNPTAFYLCASSIFGGRSYNEQFFGPGTRLTVL.

The genes are TRBV2 and TRBJ1-6; D is unresolved. Germline V gives CDR1 SNHLY, CDR2 FYNNEI. The CDR3 covers 16 residues. Trimming took 7 bases from V and 2 from J, leaving 15 bases between them. The CDR3: CASTLMVSAYNSPLHF. The DNA for the CDR3 is TGTGCCAGCACCCTAATGGTTTCGGCCTATAATTCACCCCTCCACTTT. The complete variable domain, with remaining parts taken from reference TRBV2 and TRBJ1-6, reads EPEVTQTPSHQVTQMGQEVILRCVPISNHLYFYWYRQILGQKVEFLVSFYNNEISEKSEIFDDQFSVERPDGSNFTLKIRSTKLEDSAMYFCASTLMVSAYNSPLHFGNGTRLTVT.

As DNA, the CDR3 is TGTGCCACTGAGCGGAGAGTAGACAATGAGCAGTTCTTC. It codes for CATERRVDNEQFF. V and J are TRBV27 and TRBJ2-1; possibly TRBD2 for D (5 bases). Germline loops: CDR1 MNHEY, CDR2 SMNVEV (reference sequence). CDR3 length: 13 residues. Deletions cut 10 bases from V and 5 bases from J, with 15 bases between.

Comments on this clone: An end of the junction does not agree with germline; a read error may underlie this. The CDR3 spells CASSDPPGTSGSTDTQCF. The CDR3 DNA reads TGTGCCAGCAGTGATCCCCCGGGGACTAGCGGGAGTACAGATACGCAGTGTTTT. This sequence joins TRBV25-1 and TRBJ2-3, with TRBD2 matching 14 bases. From germline, CDR1 is MGHDK and CDR2 SYGVNS. The CDR3 is 18 residues long.

CDR3 nucleotides: TGTGCCAGCACGGAAGTTCAGGGCGGTTACGAGCAGTACTTC. Amino acid sequence: CASTEVQGGYEQYF. The chain uses TRBV6-1 and TRBJ2-7; a weak D match, TRBD1 (5 bases). Germline V gene data show CDR1 as MNHNS and CDR2 as SASEGT. V lost 7 bases to trimming and J lost 4 bases, with 17 bases between them. The CDR3 consists of 14 residues.

V is TRBV28 and J is TRBJ1-6; D gene ambiguous. The CDR3 consists of 20 residues. Trimming removed 2 bases from V and 2 bases from J, with 22 bases in between. Looked up from germline, CDR1 is MDHEN and CDR2 is SYDVKM. CDR3 residues: CASSLTPELLHSTYNSPLHF. The DNA for the CDR3 is TGTGCCAGCAGTTTAACCCCCGAGCTCCTTCACAGCACCTATAATTCACCCCTCCACTTT.

The chain couples TRBV6-5 to TRBJ2-5; the D gene is possibly TRBD2 (5 bases). Trimming removed 2 bases from V and 1 base from J, with 14 bases in between. Germline V gene sequence: CDR1 MNHEY, CDR2 SVGAGI. This CDR3 has 16 residues. CDR3 sequence reads: CASSYGLGGSQETQYF. The CDR3 bases are TGTGCCAGCAGTTACGGACTGGGTGGCAGCCAAGAGACCCAGTACTTC.

V and J are TRBV14 and TRBJ2-2, with TRBD2 matching over 8 bases. The CDR3 is 18 amino acids. CDR1 is SGHDN, CDR2 FVKESK, per germline. The V segment lost 4 bases and the J segment 7 bases; nucleotides outside the gene matches: 17. The CDR3 DNA reads TGTGCCAGCAGCCCAACCATCGGGGATAGCGGGACGGTCGGGGAGCTGTTTTTT. Translating it yields CASSPTIGDSGTVGELFF.